The clone carrying this T cell receptor (beta chain) was counted between two and nine times. Its specificity is not known. TCRdb fed the reads into MiXCR, producing one record per CDR3 protein. The sample yields over 40,000 distinct CDR3 sequences, about 21% seen once. This specimen belongs to a study of T cell repertoires in cytomegalovirus infection. The CDR3 covers 15 residues. Trimming took 4 bases from V and 5 from J; bases not matched to a gene: 8. Germline CDR1 SQVTM, CDR2 ANQGSEA. Sequenced here: CD8+ T cells from cultured PBMCs, sampled from culture after CMV antigen stimulation. The chain carries TRBV29-1 and TRBJ2-1; 10 bases fit TRBD1. The TCR comes from a human donor in good health (CMV status not recorded). Some clones in this sample may be carry-over from other donors' samples. CDR3 sequence reads: CSVGGGDRGDNEQFF. The CDR3 bases are TGCAGCGTTGGTGGAGGGGACAGGGGAGACAATGAGCAGTTCTTC.